These 24 T cell receptor beta chains came from one sample sequenced in a study of tumor and adjacent non-tumor tissue in lung cancer. The library came from three nested PCR rounds adapted from ARM-PCR protocols. TCRdb reanalysed the multiplex PCR reads using MiXCR and keeps one entry per CDR3 protein. The top ten hold roughly 10% of the sample, which has some 80,000 distinct CDR3 sequences, approximately 72% seen once. This sample's RNA came from whole unsorted tissue. Sequenced sample: lung tumor tissue. These receptors were obtained from a woman aged 40-49 years with non-small cell lung cancer.

With respect to this clonotype: Since no conserved phenylalanine or tryptophan closes the CDR3, a read error is the likely cause. The DNA is omitted, as the CDR3 cannot be located on it reliably, and the CDR3 follows TCRdb's listing. The V call is TRBV11-2, the J call TRBJ2-3; whether TRBD2, the table's D call, matches the DNA was not checked. The CDR3 spans 16 residues, counting both ends. Per the germline V gene, CDR1 is SGHAT and CDR2 is FQNNGV. The CDR3 sequence is CASSLASSASIDTLYL.

Relative to its sample, this clonotype is medium-sized. The chain carries TRBV11-2 and TRBJ2-5; 11 nucleotides line up with TRBD2. J gave up 5 bases and V 3 bases, and 5 bases lay outside the gene matches. Per germline, CDR1 SGHAT and CDR2 FQNNGV. The CDR3 spans 15 residues. The CDR3 nucleotides read TGTGCCAGCAGCTTTAGCGGGGGGGCGGGGGAGACCCAGTACTTC. This translates into CASSFSGGAGETQYF.

A word on this clonotype: A read error is likely, as this CDR3 ends without the conserved phenylalanine or tryptophan. This sequence joins TRBV14 and TRBJ2-1; 9 nucleotides line up with TRBD2. V lost 2 bases to trimming and J lost 3 bases; unmatched junction nucleotides: 5. Germline-derived CDR1 and CDR2 are SGHDN and FVKESK. The CDR3 length is 16 residues. DNA for the CDR3: TGTGCCAGCAGCCAACTTTCTAGCGGGGACTACAATGAGCAGTTCTTA. Amino acids: CASSQLSSGDYNEQFL.

Turning to this clonotype: At one end, the junction sequence differs from germline, possibly due to a read error. CDR3 amino acids: CASSQTGANGFTF. CDR3 DNA: TGTGCCAGCAGCCAGACGGGGGCTAATGGCTTCACCTTC. The genes are TRBV11-2 and TRBJ1-2; TRBD1 might be the D (6 bases). This CDR3 comprises 13 residues. Germline lookup yields CDR1 SGHAT and CDR2 FQNNGV.

Worth noting for this clonotype: The junction departs from germline at one end; a sequencing error may be responsible. V gene TRBV29-1 combines with J gene TRBJ1-1; D might be TRBD1 (5 bases). Germline CDR1 is SQVTM and CDR2 is ANQGSEA. The CDR3 spans 14 residues. CDR3 sequence: CSVLLGGVNTEVFF. CDR3 in DNA: TGCAGCGTCTTACTCGGGGGGGTGAACACTGAAGTTTTCTTT.

The chain employs TRBV29-1 and TRBJ2-1; D unclear. CDR1 is SQVTM, CDR2 ANQGSEA, per germline. The CDR3 totals 13 residues. Trimming removed 6 bases at V and 5 bases at J, with 14 bases between. CDR3 coding DNA: TGCAGCGTAAAGCTGACACGTCACAATGAGCAGTTCTTC. Its protein product is CSVKLTRHNEQFF.

Ten or more counts support this clonotype. The chain links TRBV5-4 to TRBJ2-3; 12 nucleotides agree with TRBD2. The CDR3 extends over 16 amino acids. Germline CDR1 and CDR2: SGHNT and YYREEE (reference sequence). The ends lost 0 bases at V and 5 bases at J; junction bases unmatched: 4. CDR3 in amino acids: CASSLAGLAGKDTQYF. The CDR3 nucleotides read TGTGCCAGCAGCTTGGCCGGACTAGCGGGGAAAGATACGCAGTATTTT.

For this clonotype: Since a much larger clone is just one base distant, this may be a read error. This chain links TRBV20-1 with TRBJ1-2; tentative D call: TRBD1 (5 bases). V was cut by 3 bases and J by 4 bases, with 12 bases left in between. Germline V CDR1 and CDR2: DFQATT, SNEGSKA (reference sequence). The CDR3 runs 13 residues. CDR3 sequence (DNA): TGCAGTGCTAGTCTGCAAGGGGCCTATGGCTACACCTTC. The encoded protein is CSASLQGAYGYTF.

With respect to this clonotype: This CDR3 is missing its conserved last phenylalanine or tryptophan, likely due to a read error. The chain joins TRBV11-2 to TRBJ2-2, with D hard to call. The CDR3 spans 14 residues. CDR1 is SGHAT, CDR2 FQNNGV, per germline. Here the CDR3 DNA reads TGTGTCAGCAGCACATTGACGGGCACCGGGGAGCTGTTTTTA. Protein sequence: CVSSTLTGTGELFL.

As concerns this clonotype: As the CDR3 is not closed by the conserved phenylalanine or tryptophan, this likely results from a read error. The chain joins TRBV4-2 to TRBJ1-1, with TRBD1 matching over 8 bases. Germline CDR1 and CDR2: LGHNA and YNFKEQ. Trimming removed 10 bases from V and 0 bases from J; junction bases left unmatched: 13. This CDR3 has 16 amino acids. This CDR3 is CANSQEYRGLNTEAFI. The CDR3 bases are TGTGCCAACAGTCAAGAGTACAGGGGGTTGAACACTGAAGCTTTCATT.

In regard to this clonotype: At one end, the junction sequence differs from germline, possibly due to a read error. The CDR3 DNA reads TGTGCCAACAGCCGCACGGGCGCGGACAGTAGGCAGTATTTT. This codes for CANSRTGADSRQYF. V usage is TRBV11-2 and J usage is TRBJ2-3; D might be TRBD1 (6 bases). The CDR3 consists of 14 residues. Per germline, CDR1 SGHAT and CDR2 FQNNGV. The whole variable domain, filled in from reference TRBV11-2 and TRBJ2-3, reads EAGVAQSPRYKIIEKRQSVAFWCNPISGHATLYWYQQILGQGPKLLIQFQNNGVVDDSQLPKDRFSAERLKGVDSTLKIQPAKLEDSAVYLCANSRTGADSRQYFGPGTRLTVL.

Comment on this clonotype: This may be a read error, as it is one base from a much larger clone. J is TRBJ1-6 and V is TRBV5-1; D gene unclear. The CDR3 sequence is 16 residues long. Germline loops: CDR1 SGHRS, CDR2 YFSETQ. For the CDR3, the DNA is TGCGCCAGCAGCTTTGGAGTAATGAGGAGAAATTCACACCTCCACTTT. This codes for CASSFGVMRRNSHLHF.

V is TRBV5-4 and J is TRBJ2-3, with D unclear. Germline CDR1 and CDR2: SGHNT and YYREEE (reference sequence). CDR3 size: 12 residues. In DNA form, the CDR3 reads TGTACCAACAGCTTGTATCTAAATACGCAGTATTTT. Encoded protein: CTNSLYLNTQYF.

With regard to this clonotype: One end of the junction does not line up with germline, which may come from a read error. J is TRBJ1-5 and V is TRBV5-1, with D perhaps given as TRBD1 or TRBD2 (6 bases each). Matching the DNA end better, TRBJ2-3 makes the J call doubtful. Germline CDR1 SGHRS, CDR2 YFSETQ. The CDR3 is 14 residues long. The CDR3, as DNA: TGCGCCAACAGCTTGGAAGGGGGGAATCAGCCCCAGTATTTT. It specifies CANSLEGGNQPQYF.

On this clonotype itself: A much larger clone lies one base from this, so it may be a read error. The chain employs TRBV19 and TRBJ1-5; possible D gene TRBD1, 5 bases. In germline, CDR1 is LNHDA, CDR2 SQIVND (reference sequence). Trimming pared 9 bases from V and 2 bases from J, leaving 17 bases between. The CDR3 contains 15 residues. CDR3 protein: CASRYLGVGNQPQHF. The CDR3 DNA reads as TGTGCCAGCCGCTATTTAGGGGTGGGCAATCAGCCCCAGCATTTT.

A single count supports this clonotype. The junction shows a germline mismatch at one end, possibly a read error. This chain links TRBV7-9 with TRBJ2-7, with D unresolved. Germline CDR1 is SEHNR and CDR2 is FQNEAQ (reference sequence). This CDR3 has 11 residues. In DNA, the CDR3 is TGTGCTAGCAGCGCCACTCCCGAGCGGTACTTC. Its translation: CASSATPERYF. Full variable domain (rest looked up from reference TRBV7-9 and TRBJ2-7): DTGVSQNPRHKITKRGQNVTFRCDPISEHNRLYWYRQTLGQGPEFLTYFQNEAQLEKSRLLSDRFSAERPKGSFSTLEIQRTEQGDSAMYLCASSATPERYFGPGTRLTVT.

This clonotype was detected once. At one boundary the junction diverges from the germline segment, which might be a read error. The genes are TRBV11-2 and TRBJ2-5; either TRBD1 or TRBD2 may supply D (5 bases each). The CDR3 runs to 15 residues. CDR1 and CDR2 from the germline V gene are SGHAT and FQNNGV. The CDR3 DNA reads TGCGCCAGCACCCTAGCCACCGGGGTAGGGGAGACCCAGTACTTT. This codes for CASTLATGVGETQYF.

For this clonotype: A much larger clone lies one base from this, so it may be a read error. This rearrangement joins TRBV11-1 to TRBJ1-2; no firm D call. CDR3 length: 14 residues. With 6 bases removed from V and 4 bases from J, the gap between germline ends came to 15 bases. The germline V gene has CDR1 SGHAT and CDR2 FQDESV (reference sequence). The CDR3: CASSHPGVGYGYTF. The CDR3 DNA follows: TGTGCCAGCAGTCATCCGGGAGTTGGCTATGGCTACACCTTC.

This clonotype was recorded only once. The V call is TRBV7-8, the J call TRBJ2-3; 8 nucleotides align to TRBD2. Germline CDR1 is SGHVS and CDR2 is FQNEAQ. The V segment lost 6 bases and the J segment 9 bases; nucleotides outside the gene matches: 23. The CDR3 extends over 18 amino acids. The DNA of the CDR3 is TGTGCCAGCAGTTCAACACATTCGACTAGCGTGGGCGCGCGCACGCAGTATTTT. Its translation is CASSSTHSTSVGARTQYF.

Concerning this clonotype: At one end, the junction sequence differs from germline, possibly due to a read error. V and J are TRBV29-1 and TRBJ2-3; possibly TRBD2 for D (5 bases). The germline V gene has CDR1 SQVTM and CDR2 ANQGSEA. This CDR3 is built from 14 residues. The CDR3: CGSQTPSSTDTQYF. The CDR3 bases are TGCGGCTCTCAGACTCCTTCTAGCACGGATACGCAGTATTTT.

This clonotype appeared once. The junction departs from germline at one end; a sequencing error may be responsible. V is TRBV6-2 or TRBV6-3 and J is TRBJ1-1; 8 bases are shared with TRBD1. CDR3 length: 14 amino acids. The germline V gene has CDR1 MNHEY and CDR2 SVGEGT. Written as DNA, the CDR3 is TGTGCCAGCAGTTACGGGCCAGGGGGCACTGAAGCTCTCTTT. It codes for CASSYGPGGTEALF.

Comments on this clonotype: The junction departs from germline at one end; a sequencing error may be responsible. CDR3 DNA sequence: TGTGCCAGCACTACCGAGGGGCCCGGGGAGTTGTTTTTT. Amino acid sequence: CASTTEGPGELFF. V and J are TRBV6-1 and TRBJ2-2, with D perhaps matching TRBD1 or TRBD2 (5 bases each). Germline-derived CDR1 and CDR2 are MNHNS and SASEGT. The CDR3 loop spans 13 amino acids.

A note on this clonotype: This CDR3 fails to terminate in the conserved phenylalanine or tryptophan, so it likely reflects a read error. V and J are TRBV6-1 and TRBJ2-7; TRBD2 aligns across 7 bases. CDR3 size: 16 residues. CDR1 MNHNS and CDR2 SASEGT come from the germline V gene. The CDR3 sequence: CASIFNVGGTVYEQYY. CDR3 bases: TGTGCCAGCATTTTCAATGTCGGGGGGACGGTCTACGAACAGTACTAC.

About this clonotype: A read error may produce the germline difference seen at one junction end. This chain links TRBV6-6 with TRBJ2-5, with TRBD2 matching 15 bases. The CDR3 loop spans 17 amino acids. In germline, CDR1 is MNHNY, CDR2 SVGAGI (reference sequence). CDR3 DNA: TGTGCCAACATTTACGGGGGACTAGCGGGGGGAAGGGAGACCGAGTACTTC. This translates into CANIYGGLAGGRETEYF.